A selection of T cell receptor beta chains follows, all from one sample in a study of post-analysis software for immune sequencing data. TCRdb re-called the PCR reads with MiXCR, one entry per CDR3 protein. The table includes fewer than 900,000 distinct CDR3 sequences, roughly 46% detected once. Source material: blood. The receptors originated from a girl aged 5-17 years with multiple sclerosis. The CDR3 runs from the conserved cysteine through the conserved F or W. D genes are given only for firm matches. Size values are once, few and many counts, or a class for expanded clones, and some rows have none.

TRBJ1-6	.	TRBV4-3	.	TGCGCCAGCAGCCAAGATTGGGACTCCTATAATTCACCCCTCCACTTT	CASSQDWDSYNSPLHF
TRBJ2-5	.	TRBV7-9	TRBD2	TGTGCCAGCAGCTTTGGGCTAGCGGGATTGGAGACCCAGTACTTC	CASSFGLAGLETQYF
TRBJ2-3	.	TRBV29-1	.	TGCAGCGTTGAAGCGTGGGACACAGATACGCAGTGTTTT	CSVEAWDTDTQCF
TRBJ2-3	.	TRBV12-3/TRBV12-4	TRBD2	TGTGCCAGCAGACCCAGCGGGGTCACAGATACGCAGTATTTT	CASRPSGVTDTQYF
TRBJ2-1	few	TRBV12-5	TRBD1	TGTGCTAGTGGTTTGCCCCTCAACCCGACCCGGGACAGGGGGCGTGATGAGCAGTTCTTC	CASGLPLNPTRDRGRDEQFF
TRBJ1-4	.	TRBV27	.	TGTGCCAGCAGGACCAACACGGCTAATGAAAAACGGTTTTTT	CASRTNTANEKRFF
TRBJ2-3	.	TRBV12-3/TRBV12-4	.	TGTGCCAGCAGTTTAGATTGGGGATTGGATACGCAGTATTTT	CASSLDWGLDTQYF
TRBJ2-7	.	TRBV7-8	TRBD1	TGTGCCAGCAGCTTAGACTCGGGACAGAGTTCCTACGAGCAGTACTTC	CASSLDSGQSSYEQYF
TRBJ2-3	once	TRBV24-1	.	TGTGCCACCAGTGATTTGGAAGGGATCCATACGCAGTATTTT	CATSDLEGIHTQYF
TRBJ2-7	.	TRBV7-2	.	TGTGCCAGCAGCTTTTCGGGGGCGAGCTCCTACGAGCAGTACTTC	CASSFSGASSYEQYF
TRBJ1-5	few	TRBV19	.	TGTGCCAGTAGTACTAATAAGGGCAATCAGCCCCAGCATTTT	CASSTNKGNQPQHF
TRBJ2-7	once	TRBV6-1	TRBD2	TGTGCCAGCAGCGATACTAGCGGGAGGGCAGGCGAGCAGTACTTC	CASSDTSGRAGEQYF
TRBJ2-7	.	TRBV6-1	.	TGTGCCAGCAGTGAATTTTTGGGCAGCCTACTCTCCTACGAGCAGTACTTC	CASSEFLGSLLSYEQYF
TRBJ2-3	once	TRBV27	TRBD2	TGTGCCAGCAGTTTATTGGGACTAGCGGTTAGCACAGATACGCAGTATTTT	CASSLLGLAVSTDTQYF
TRBJ2-3	.	TRBV11-2	TRBD2	TGTGCCAGCAGCCATCTAGCGGGAGGGACAGATACGCAGTATTTT	CASSHLAGGTDTQYF
TRBJ1-6	.	TRBV6-5	.	TGTGCCAGCAGTTACCGTCAGATGGACTATAATTCACCCCTCCACTTT	CASSYRQMDYNSPLHF
TRBJ1-4	.	TRBV12-3/TRBV12-4	.	TGTGCCAGCAGTTGGGGGGGAGAAAAACTGTTTTTT	CASSWGGEKLFF
TRBJ2-1	.	TRBV4-3	.	TGCGCCAGCAGCCACAGAAGCGACCATGAGCAGTTCTTC	CASSHRSDHEQFF
TRBJ2-7	once	TRBV20-1	.	TGCAGTGCTAGAGACTCCACCGAGCAGTACTTC	CSARDSTEQYF
TRBJ2-7	.	TRBV12-3/TRBV12-4	.	TGTGCCAGCAGTTTGGGCAGATATGCCTACGAGCAGTACTTC	CASSLGRYAYEQYF
TRBJ1-5	few	TRBV20-1	.	TGCAGTGCCAGCGGGCTCCTGATGGGTCAGCCCCAGCATTTT	CSASGLLMGQPQHF
TRBJ2-7	.	TRBV7-9	TRBD2	TGTGCCAGCAGCGACGGGGGGTTCGAGCAGTACTTC	CASSDGGFEQYF
TRBJ2-1	few	TRBV6-2/TRBV6-3	.	TGTGCCAGCAGTTACTCGCACGATCAGTTCTTC	CASSYSHDQFF
TRBJ1-2	.	TRBV7-9	.	TGTGCCAGCAGCTCGGAGGACCGTTCTAACTATGGCTACACCTTC	CASSSEDRSNYGYTF
TRBJ1-1	few	TRBV7-3	.	TGTGCCAGCAGCTTAAAGATGGCTGGCGCTGAAGCTTTCTTT	CASSLKMAGAEAFF
TRBJ1-2	.	TRBV12-3/TRBV12-4	.	TGTGCCAGCAGTTTAGCTCCCGACAGGACTGCCTATGGCTACACCTTC	CASSLAPDRTAYGYTF
TRBJ2-5	.	TRBV20-1	TRBD1	TGCAGTGCTAGAGGACAGGGAAAAGCGCAAGAGACCCAGTACTTC	CSARGQGKAQETQYF
TRBJ1-2	few	TRBV5-1	.	TGCGCCAGCAGCTTGGATGCGGGCTCGGGTGGCTACACCTTC	CASSLDAGSGGYTF
TRBJ1-2	few	TRBV12-3/TRBV12-4	TRBD1	TGTGCCAGCAGCCCCTGGACAGGGGGTATCGATGGCTACACCTTC	CASSPWTGGIDGYTF
TRBJ1-2	.	TRBV29-1	TRBD1	TGCAGCGTTGAAAGGACAGGGGGTGGCTACACCTTC	CSVERTGGGYTF
TRBJ2-1	.	TRBV20-1	TRBD2	TGCAGTGCTAGAGATGCTAGCGGCTCAATGTCGCAGTTCTTC	CSARDASGSMSQFF
TRBJ1-4	.	TRBV15	.	TGTGCCACCAGCAGAGTCATGGCTAATGAAAAACGGTTTTTT	CATSRVMANEKRFF
TRBJ2-1	.	TRBV10-3	.	TGTGCCATCAGTCCGCAAGAAAATGAGCAGTTCTTC	CAISPQENEQFF
TRBJ2-5	.	TRBV12-3/TRBV12-4	.	TGTGCCAGCAGTATCCACAGGGAACAAGAGACCCAGTACTTC	CASSIHREQETQYF
TRBJ1-2	.	TRBV25-1	.	TGTGCCAGCAGTGAGAGTTGGGTCGGCTACACCTTC	CASSESWVGYTF
TRBJ2-3	.	TRBV20-1	.	TGCAGTGCTAGTGGAGGGGACCTTAGCGAGGCTACCACAGATACGCAGTATTTT	CSASGGDLSEATTDTQYF
TRBJ2-7	.	TRBV2	.	TGTGCCAGCAGAGCAGGGGCCCACGAGCAGTACTTC	CASRAGAHEQYF
TRBJ2-7	.	TRBV7-3	TRBD2	TGTGCCAGCAGCCTCTGGGGCCGGCTAGCGGGAGTTAACCTCTCCTACGAGCAGTACTTC	CASSLWGRLAGVNLSYEQYF
TRBJ2-2	once	TRBV30	.	TGTGCCTGGACCTCCGAGATTTTAACCGGGGAGCTGTTTTTT	CAWTSEILTGELFF
TRBJ2-7	few	TRBV20-1	.	TGCAGTGCTAGAGATAACCCCAATTCTTGGGAGCAGTACTTC	CSARDNPNSWEQYF
TRBJ2-1	.	TRBV20-1	.	TGCAGTGCCGTCCCGGGACCCTACAATGAGCAGTTCTTC	CSAVPGPYNEQFF
TRBJ1-1	.	TRBV27	.	TGTGCCAGCAACCCGGGGGCGGACGGCACCGAAGCTTTCTTT	CASNPGADGTEAFF
TRBJ2-7	.	TRBV20-1	TRBD2	TGCAGTGCTGGAGATGGGACTAGCGTCTACGAGCAGTACTTC	CSAGDGTSVYEQYF
TRBJ2-7	few	TRBV6-2/TRBV6-3	.	TGTGCCAGCAGCCGGCCCAGACGGGACTACGAGCAGTACTTC	CASSRPRRDYEQYF
TRBJ1-1	.	TRBV15	.	TGTGCCACCAGCAGAGAACGTCAGCTTGAAGCTTTCTTT	CATSRERQLEAFF
TRBJ1-2	.	TRBV12-3/TRBV12-4	.	TGTGCCAGCAGTTTTAACCCGGAAGGCGGCTACACCTTC	CASSFNPEGGYTF
TRBJ2-7	.	TRBV14	.	TGTGCCAGCAGCCAAGAAAGTCCGGGCCTCGACGAGCAGTACTTC	CASSQESPGLDEQYF
TRBJ2-3	few	TRBV12-3/TRBV12-4	.	TGTGCCAGCAGTCCTACTTATGCGGGTACGCAGTATTTT	CASSPTYAGTQYF
TRBJ2-6	.	TRBV10-3	.	TGTGCCATCAGTGAGCCAGGGTTTTCTGGGGCCAACGTCCTGACTTTC	CAISEPGFSGANVLTF